Sequencing of this T cell receptor (beta chain) was carried out in a study of CD8+ T cells in alopecia areata. Study-wide findings and caveats: Normal skin contains resident alphabeta T cells, and these are also sequenced in scalp samples. TCRs were shared less clearly across patients than in mice, possibly for HLA-related reasons. Relative to normal scalp, lesional scalp, especially alopecia totalis/universalis, showed higher clonality.

Reverse transcribed after extraction, RNA yielded cDNA as the sequencing template. Clones were sequenced by immunoSEQ multiplex PCR, and TCRdb holds only the in-frame ones, with some missing. The table lists about 110,000 clones, 45% to 70% of them singletons, with more than 20% in the top ten. Using a FACSAria, the CD4+ and CD8+ T cells were sorted from the PBMCs. A word on this clone: Its cognate antigen is unknown.

Germline assignment: CDR1 SGHNT and CDR2 YYREEE (reference sequence). The CDR3 runs 16 residues. V dropped 4 bases and J dropped 1 base, with 12 bases sitting between them. This rearrangement joins TRBV5-4 to TRBJ2-6, with D unclear. The receptor comes from a human donor in good health. The sample was CD8+ T cells sorted from blood. Here the CDR3 reads CASSQDGPSGANVLTF. In DNA, the CDR3 is TGTGCCAGCAGCCAAGATGGACCGTCTGGGGCCAACGTCCTGACTTTC.